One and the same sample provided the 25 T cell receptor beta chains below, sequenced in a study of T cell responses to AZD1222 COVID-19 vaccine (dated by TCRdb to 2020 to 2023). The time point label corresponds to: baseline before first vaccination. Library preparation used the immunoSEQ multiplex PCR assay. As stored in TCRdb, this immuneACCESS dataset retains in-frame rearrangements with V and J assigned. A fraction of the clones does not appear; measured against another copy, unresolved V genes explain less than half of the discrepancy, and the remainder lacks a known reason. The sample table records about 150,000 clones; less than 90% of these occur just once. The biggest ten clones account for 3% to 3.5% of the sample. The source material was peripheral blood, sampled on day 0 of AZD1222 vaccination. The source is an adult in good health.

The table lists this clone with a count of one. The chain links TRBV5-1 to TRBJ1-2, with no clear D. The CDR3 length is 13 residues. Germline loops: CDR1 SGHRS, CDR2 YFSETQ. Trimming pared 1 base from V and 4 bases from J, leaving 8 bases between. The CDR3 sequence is CASSLTDGYGYTF. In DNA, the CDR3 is TGCGCCAGCAGCTTGACAGATGGCTATGGCTACACCTTC.

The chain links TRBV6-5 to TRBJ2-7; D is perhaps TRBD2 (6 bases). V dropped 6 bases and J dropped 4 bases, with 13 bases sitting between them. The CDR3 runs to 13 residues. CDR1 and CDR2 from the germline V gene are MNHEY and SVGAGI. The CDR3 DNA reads TGTGCCAGCAGCTATACGGGGGAATACGAGCAGTACTTC. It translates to CASSYTGEYEQYF.

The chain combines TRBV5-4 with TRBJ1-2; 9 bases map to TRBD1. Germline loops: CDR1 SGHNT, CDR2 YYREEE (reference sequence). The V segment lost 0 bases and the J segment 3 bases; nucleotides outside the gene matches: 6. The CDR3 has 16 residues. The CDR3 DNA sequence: TGTGCCAGCAGCTTGGGATCCACAGGGGGCGACTATGGCTACACCTTC. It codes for CASSLGSTGGDYGYTF.

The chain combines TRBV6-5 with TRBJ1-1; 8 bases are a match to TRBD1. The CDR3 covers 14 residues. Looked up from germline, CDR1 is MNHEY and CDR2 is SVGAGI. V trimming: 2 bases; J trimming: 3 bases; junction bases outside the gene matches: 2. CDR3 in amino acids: CASSYRQGYTEAFF. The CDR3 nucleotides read TGTGCCAGCAGTTACCGACAGGGGTACACTGAAGCTTTCTTT.

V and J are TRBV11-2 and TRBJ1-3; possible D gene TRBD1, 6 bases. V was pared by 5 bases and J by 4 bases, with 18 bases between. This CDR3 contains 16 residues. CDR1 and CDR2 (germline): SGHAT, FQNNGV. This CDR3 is CASSIAASGAGNTIYF. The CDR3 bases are TGTGCCAGCAGCATCGCCGCCTCGGGGGCGGGAAACACCATATATTTT. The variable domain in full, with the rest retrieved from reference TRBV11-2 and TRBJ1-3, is EAGVAQSPRYKIIEKRQSVAFWCNPISGHATLYWYQQILGQGPKLLIQFQNNGVVDDSQLPKDRFSAERLKGVDSTLKIQPAKLEDSAVYLCASSIAASGAGNTIYFGEGSWLTVV.

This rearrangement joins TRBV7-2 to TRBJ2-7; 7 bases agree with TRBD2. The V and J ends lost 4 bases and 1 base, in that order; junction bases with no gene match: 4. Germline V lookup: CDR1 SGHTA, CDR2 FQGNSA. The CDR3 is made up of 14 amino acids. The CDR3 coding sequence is TGTGCCAGCAGCTCGGCTAGCGGTTCCTACGAGCAGTACTTC. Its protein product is CASSSASGSYEQYF. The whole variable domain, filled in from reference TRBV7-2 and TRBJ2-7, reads GAGVSQSPSNKVTEKGKDVELRCDPISGHTALYWYRQSLGQGLEFLIYFQGNSAPDKSGLPSDRFSAERTGGSVSTLTIQRTQQEDSAVYLCASSSASGSYEQYFGPGTRLTVT.

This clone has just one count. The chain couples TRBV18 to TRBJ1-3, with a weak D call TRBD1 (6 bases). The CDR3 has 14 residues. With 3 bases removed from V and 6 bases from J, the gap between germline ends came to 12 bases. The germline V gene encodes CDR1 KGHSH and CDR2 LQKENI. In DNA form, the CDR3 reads TGTGCCAGCTCACCGGCACAGGGCAAAAACACCATATATTTT. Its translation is CASSPAQGKNTIYF.

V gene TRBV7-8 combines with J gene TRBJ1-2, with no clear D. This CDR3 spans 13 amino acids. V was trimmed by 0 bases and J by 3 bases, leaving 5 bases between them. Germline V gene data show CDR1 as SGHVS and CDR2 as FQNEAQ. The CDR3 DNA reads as TGTGCCAGCAGCTTAGCACGGGACTATGGCTACACCTTC. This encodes CASSLARDYGYTF.

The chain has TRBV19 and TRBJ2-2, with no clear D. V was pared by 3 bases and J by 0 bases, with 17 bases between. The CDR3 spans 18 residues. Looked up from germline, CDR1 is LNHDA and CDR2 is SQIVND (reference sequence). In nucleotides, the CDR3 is TGTGCCAGTAGTATTTCGGCGACACTATCTGCGAACACCGGGGAGCTGTTTTTT. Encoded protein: CASSISATLSANTGELFF.

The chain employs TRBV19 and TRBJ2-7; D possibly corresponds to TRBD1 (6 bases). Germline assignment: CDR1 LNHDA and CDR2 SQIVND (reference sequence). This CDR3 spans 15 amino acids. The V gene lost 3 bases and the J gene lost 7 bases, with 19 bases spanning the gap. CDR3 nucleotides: TGTGCCAGTAGTATTGGGCAGGGGACGAGGCGGGAGCAGTACTTC. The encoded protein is CASSIGQGTRREQYF.

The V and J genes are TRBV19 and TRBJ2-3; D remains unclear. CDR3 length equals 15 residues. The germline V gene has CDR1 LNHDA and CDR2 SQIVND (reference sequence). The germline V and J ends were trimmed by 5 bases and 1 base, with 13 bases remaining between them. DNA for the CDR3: TGTGCCAGTAGTCCCGGCGGTTCACGCACAGATACGCAGTATTTT. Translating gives CASSPGGSRTDTQYF.

Here the CDR3 reads CASSQNRNYGYTF. The CDR3, as DNA: TGTGCCAGCAGCCAAAACCGTAACTATGGCTACACCTTC. The gene calls are TRBV3-1 (or the pseudogene TRBV3-2) and TRBJ1-2, with D unresolved. Germline loops: CDR1 LGHDT, CDR2 YNNKEL (reference sequence). This CDR3 comprises 13 residues. Trimming shortened V by 2 bases and J by 1 base, and 5 bases separated the two germline ends.

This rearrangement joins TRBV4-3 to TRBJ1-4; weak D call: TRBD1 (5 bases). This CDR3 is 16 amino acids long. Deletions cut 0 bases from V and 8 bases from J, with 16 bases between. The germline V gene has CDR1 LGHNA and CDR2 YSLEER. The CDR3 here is CASSQDQVRVSEKLFF. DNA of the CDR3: TGCGCCAGCAGCCAAGATCAAGTCAGGGTTAGCGAAAAACTGTTTTTT.

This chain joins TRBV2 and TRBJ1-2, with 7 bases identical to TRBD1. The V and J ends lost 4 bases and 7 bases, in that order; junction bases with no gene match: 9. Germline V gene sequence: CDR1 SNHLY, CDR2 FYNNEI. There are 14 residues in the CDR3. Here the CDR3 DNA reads TGTGCCAGCAGTGCGACAGGGCGGTTCGTTGGCTACACCTTC. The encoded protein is CASSATGRFVGYTF.

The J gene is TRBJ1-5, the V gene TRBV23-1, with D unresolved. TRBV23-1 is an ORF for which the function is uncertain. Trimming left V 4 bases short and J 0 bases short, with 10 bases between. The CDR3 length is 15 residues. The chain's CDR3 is CASSLATDSNQPQHF. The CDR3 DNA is TGCGCCAGCAGTCTGGCGACCGATAGCAATCAGCCCCAGCATTTT.

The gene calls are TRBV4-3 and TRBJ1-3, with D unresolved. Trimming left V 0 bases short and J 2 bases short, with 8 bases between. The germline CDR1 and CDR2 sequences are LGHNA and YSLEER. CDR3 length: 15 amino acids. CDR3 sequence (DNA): TGCGCCAGCAGCCAAGATAGGGTACCTGGAAACACCATATATTTT. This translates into CASSQDRVPGNTIYF.

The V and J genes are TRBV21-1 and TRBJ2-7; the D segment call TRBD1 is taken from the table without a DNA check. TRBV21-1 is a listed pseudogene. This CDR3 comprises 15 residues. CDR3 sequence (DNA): TGTGCCAGCAGCAAAGGGGACAGGGGGCGCTACGAGCAGTACTTC. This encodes CASSKGDRGRYEQYF.

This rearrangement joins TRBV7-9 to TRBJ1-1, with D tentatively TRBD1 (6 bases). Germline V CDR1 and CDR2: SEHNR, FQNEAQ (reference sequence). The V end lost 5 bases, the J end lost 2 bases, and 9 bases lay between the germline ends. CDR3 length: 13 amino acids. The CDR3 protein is CASSTGGNTEAFF. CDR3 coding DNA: TGTGCCAGCAGCACGGGGGGCAACACTGAAGCTTTCTTT.

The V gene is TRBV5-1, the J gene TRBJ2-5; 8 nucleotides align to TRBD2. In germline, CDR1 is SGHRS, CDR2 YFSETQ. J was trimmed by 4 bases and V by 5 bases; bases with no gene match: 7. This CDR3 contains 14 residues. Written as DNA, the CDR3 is TGCGCCAGCAGTTCCGGGGGGGCCCCAGAGACCCAGTACTTC. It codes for CASSSGGAPETQYF.

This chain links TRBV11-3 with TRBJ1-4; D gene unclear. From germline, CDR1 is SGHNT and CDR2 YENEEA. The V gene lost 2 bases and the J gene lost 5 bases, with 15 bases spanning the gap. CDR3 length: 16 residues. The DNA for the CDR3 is TGTGCCAGCAGCTTACCCCCCGGCAGGCCGAATGAAAAACTGTTTTTT. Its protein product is CASSLPPGRPNEKLFF.

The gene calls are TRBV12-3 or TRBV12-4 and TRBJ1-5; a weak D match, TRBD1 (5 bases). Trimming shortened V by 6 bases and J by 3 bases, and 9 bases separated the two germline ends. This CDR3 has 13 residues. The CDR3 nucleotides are TGTGCCAGCAGGCAGGGCGACAATCAGCCCCAGCATTTT. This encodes CASRQGDNQPQHF.

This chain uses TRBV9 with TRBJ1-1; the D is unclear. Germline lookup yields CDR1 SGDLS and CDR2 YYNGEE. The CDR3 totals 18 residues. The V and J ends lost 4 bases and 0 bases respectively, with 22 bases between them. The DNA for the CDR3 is TGTGCCAGCAGCCGTGTTAGGGCCGGCACGGGGATGAACACTGAAGCTTTCTTT. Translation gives CASSRVRAGTGMNTEAFF. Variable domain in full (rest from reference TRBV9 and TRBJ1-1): DSGVTQTPKHLITATGQRVTLRCSPRSGDLSVYWYQQSLDQGLQFLIQYYNGEERAKGNILERFSAQQFPDLHSELNLSSLELGDSALYFCASSRVRAGTGMNTEAFFGQGTRLTVV.

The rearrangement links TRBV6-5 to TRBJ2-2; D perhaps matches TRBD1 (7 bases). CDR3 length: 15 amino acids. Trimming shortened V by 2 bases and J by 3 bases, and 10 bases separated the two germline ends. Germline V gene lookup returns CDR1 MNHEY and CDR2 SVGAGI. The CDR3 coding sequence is TGTGCCAGCAGTTACCAGGGGGGCTACACCGGGGAGCTGTTTTTT. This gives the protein CASSYQGGYTGELFF.

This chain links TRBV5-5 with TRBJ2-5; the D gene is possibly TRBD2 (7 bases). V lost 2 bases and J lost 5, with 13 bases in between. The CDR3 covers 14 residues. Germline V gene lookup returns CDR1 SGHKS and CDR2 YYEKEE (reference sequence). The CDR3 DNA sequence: TGTGCCAGCAGCTTAGGGGGGGCAATGGAGACCCAGTACTTC. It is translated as CASSLGGAMETQYF.

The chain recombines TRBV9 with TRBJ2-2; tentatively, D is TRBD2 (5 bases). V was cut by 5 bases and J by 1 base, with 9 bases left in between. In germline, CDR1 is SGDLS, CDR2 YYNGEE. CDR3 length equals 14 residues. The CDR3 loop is CASRAGENTGELFF. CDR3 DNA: TGTGCCAGCAGGGCCGGGGAGAACACCGGGGAGCTGTTTTTT.